The entry below gives a single T cell receptor (beta chain) sequence along with its context. Antigen specificity is unknown. A multiplex PCR was run with 60 Vbeta primers and 13 Jbeta primers. TCRdb keeps only in-frame clones here, not all; method: immunoSEQ multiplex PCR. Of around 99,000 clones listed, approximately 80% are singletons. CDR3 length: 17 residues. The V gene end was trimmed by 5 bases and the J gene end by 6 bases; junction bases not matched to a gene: 18. Germline V gene lookup returns CDR1 MDHEN and CDR2 SYDVKM. This sample was included in a study of cytomegalovirus exposure and HLA in healthy donors. General study points: It was 164 TCR beta chains that were listed as cytomegalovirus-associated. Common viral pathogens seemed to be connected with several of the most significant clusters, according to a later analysis.

Sequencing was carried out using PBMCs. The clonotype comes from a middle-aged man in good health and CMV-seronegative. The chain links TRBV28 to TRBJ1-1, with 7 bases matching TRBD1. The DNA for the CDR3 is TGTGCCAGCAGTGGGAACAGGGGAAGGTTAAAGGGGTCTGAAGCTTTCTTT. This sequence encodes CASSGNRGRLKGSEAFF.